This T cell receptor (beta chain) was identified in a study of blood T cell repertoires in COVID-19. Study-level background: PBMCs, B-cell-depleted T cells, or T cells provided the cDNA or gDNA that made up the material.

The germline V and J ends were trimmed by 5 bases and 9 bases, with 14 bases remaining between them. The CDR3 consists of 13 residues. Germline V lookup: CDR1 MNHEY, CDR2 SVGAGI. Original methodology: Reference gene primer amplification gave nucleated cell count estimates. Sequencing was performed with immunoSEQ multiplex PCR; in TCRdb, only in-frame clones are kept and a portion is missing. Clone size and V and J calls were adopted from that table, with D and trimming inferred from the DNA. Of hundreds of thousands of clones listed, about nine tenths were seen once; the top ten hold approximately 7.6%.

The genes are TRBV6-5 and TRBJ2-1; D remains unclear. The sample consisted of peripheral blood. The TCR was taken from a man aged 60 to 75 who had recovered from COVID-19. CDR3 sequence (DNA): TGTGCCAGCAGTCCTCGAGGAGCGCGTGAGCAGTTCTTC. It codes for CASSPRGAREQFF.